Following are 29 T cell receptor beta chains from one sample sequenced in a study of beta chain features in type 1 diabetes. Since all of the isolated RNA was reverse transcribed, expressed TCRB transcripts were what got sequenced. Sequenced by immunoSEQ multiplex PCR; TCRdb stores in-frame clones only, minus some. This sample carries under 900,000 clones, roughly 16% of them seen once, and the ten largest clones take around 0.02%. Sequencing used naive CD4+ T cells from blood. The receptors come from a young woman in good health.

The genes are TRBV10-3 and TRBJ2-5, with 11 nucleotides matching TRBD2. J lost 2 bases, V lost 5 bases, and 4 bases had no gene match. Per the germline V gene, CDR1 is ENHRY and CDR2 is SYGVKD. The CDR3 has 15 amino acids. The CDR3 sequence: CAISQLAGGQETQYF. The CDR3 bases are TGTGCCATCAGTCAGCTAGCGGGAGGACAAGAGACCCAGTACTTC.

The chain is built from TRBV7-2 and TRBJ2-2; 12 bases map to TRBD2. Germline-derived CDR1 and CDR2 are SGHTA and FQGNSA. The CDR3 contains 16 residues. V lost 4 bases and J lost 5; bases outside the gene matches: 5. DNA for the CDR3: TGTGCCAGCAGCTCCCGGACTAGCGGGAAAACCGGGGAGCTGTTTTTT. Its translation is CASSSRTSGKTGELFF.

This clone showed up just a few times. The genes are TRBV23-1 and TRBJ2-7; 7 nucleotides match TRBD1. TRBV23-1 is annotated as an ORF whose role is uncertain. V was clipped by 4 bases and J by 3 bases; unmatched bases: 9. The CDR3 consists of 15 residues. The CDR3 region is CASSPTRDRVYEQYF. DNA of the CDR3: TGCGCCAGCAGTCCGACAAGGGACAGAGTCTACGAGCAGTACTTC.

The V call is TRBV19, the J call TRBJ2-1; 14 nucleotides line up with TRBD2. This CDR3 spans 15 amino acids. Germline lookup yields CDR1 LNHDA and CDR2 SQIVND (reference sequence). V was pared by 6 bases and J by 7 bases, with 5 bases of the junction left unmatched. CDR3 DNA sequence: TGTGCCAGTAGAGGGGGGACTAGCGGGAGAAATGAGCAGTTCTTC. Translation gives CASRGGTSGRNEQFF.

In its sample, this clone was seen a few times. The gene calls are TRBV4-3 and TRBJ2-1, with 13 bases lining up with TRBD2. The ends lost 4 bases at V and 1 base at J; junction bases unmatched: 13. Germline CDR1 and CDR2: LGHNA and YSLEER. CDR3 length: 20 residues. The CDR3 coding sequence is TGCGCCAGCAGCCGCCTACTAGCGGGAGGGCCGAAGGGGTCCTACAATGAGCAGTTCTTC. Translating gives CASSRLLAGGPKGSYNEQFF.

The CDR3 bases are TGTGCCAGCAGCCCCAGGGCTATCGGCGGGGCAGATACGCAGTATTTT. This translates into CASSPRAIGGADTQYF. V is TRBV7-2 and J is TRBJ2-3, with D possibly TRBD2 on 6 matching bases. Germline V gene data show CDR1 as SGHTA and CDR2 as FQGNSA. The CDR3 consists of 16 residues. Trimming pared 5 bases from V and 4 bases from J, leaving 19 bases between.

The chain uses TRBV4-1 and TRBJ2-2, with unresolved D. The germline V gene encodes CDR1 MGHRA and CDR2 YSYEKL. V lost 6 bases and J lost 4, with 12 bases in between. The CDR3 extends over 14 amino acids. CDR3 region: CASSWWGSTGELFF. In DNA, the CDR3 is TGCGCCAGCAGTTGGTGGGGATCCACCGGGGAGCTGTTTTTT.

The chain links TRBV5-4 to TRBJ2-7; no clear D. The ends were cut back, 4 bases at V and 5 bases at J, with 22 bases in the middle. Germline CDR1 SGHNT, CDR2 YYREEE (reference sequence). This CDR3 is built from 16 residues. The CDR3 DNA reads TGTGCCAGCAGCGCGGCGGTTTCCAGCTGGACGAACGAGCAGTACTTC. Its translation is CASSAAVSSWTNEQYF.

The CDR3 DNA follows: TGTGCCACCAGCAGAGATGGGGTCTCCGCAGATACGCAGTATTTT. Translating gives CATSRDGVSADTQYF. J is TRBJ2-3 and V is TRBV15; D gene ambiguous. Trimming pared 0 bases from V and 4 bases from J, leaving 11 bases between. From germline, CDR1 is LNHNV and CDR2 YYDKDF (reference sequence). The length of the CDR3 is 15 residues.

V gene TRBV28 combines with J gene TRBJ2-7, with TRBD1 identical over 8 bases. The V gene end was trimmed by 6 bases and the J gene end by 12 bases; junction bases not matched to a gene: 13. CDR1 and CDR2 from the germline V gene are MDHEN and SYDVKM. This CDR3 is 13 amino acids long. As DNA, the CDR3 is TGTGCCAGCAGGAAGACAGGGGTCGCGAGCTCGTACTTC. This sequence encodes CASRKTGVASSYF.

This clone was counted a few times. V and J are TRBV25-1 and TRBJ1-1; D call uncertain. The CDR3 spans 14 residues. Trimming stripped 5 bases from V and 1 base from J, with 11 bases between. The germline V gene has CDR1 MGHDK and CDR2 SYGVNS. The CDR3 nucleotides are TGTGCCAGCAGTAACAAATTTGGGAACACTGAAGCTTTCTTT. This gives the protein CASSNKFGNTEAFF.

This clone was seen only a few times. The identical CDR3 is also encoded by other nucleotide sequences in the sample. The chain combines TRBV9 with TRBJ2-1; a weak D match, TRBD1 (5 bases). Germline V lookup: CDR1 SGDLS, CDR2 YYNGEE. V was trimmed by 0 bases and J by 1 base, leaving 5 bases between them. The CDR3 runs to 14 residues. The CDR3 coding sequence is TGTGCCAGCAGCGTAGCAGGGTCCTACAATGAGCAGTTCTTC. It codes for CASSVAGSYNEQFF.

The V call is TRBV15, the J call TRBJ1-1; 9 bases are a match to TRBD1. Germline V CDR1 and CDR2: LNHNV, YYDKDF (reference sequence). The junction had 8 bases not matched to a gene; V was cut back by 5 bases and J by 7 bases. This CDR3 has 14 amino acids. In DNA form, the CDR3 reads TGTGCCACCAGCGAACAGGGGGCCGGGAGTGAAGCTTTCTTT. As protein: CATSEQGAGSEAFF. Based on the CDR3 plus reference TRBV15 and TRBJ1-1, the full variable domain is DAMVIQNPRYQVTQFGKPVTLSCSQTLNHNVMYWYQQKSSQAPKLLFHYYDKDFNNEADTPDNFQSRRPNTSFCFLDIRSPGLGDTAMYLCATSEQGAGSEAFFGQGTRLTVV.

The chain links TRBV9 to TRBJ2-6; D uncertain. Germline V CDR1 and CDR2: SGDLS, YYNGEE. CDR3 size: 17 residues. V was clipped by 4 bases and J by 3 bases, with 17 bases between them. The CDR3 DNA follows: TGTGCCAGCAGCCCAGTTGAGGAATCGGGTGGGGCCAACGTCCTGACTTTC. This encodes CASSPVEESGGANVLTF. The full variable domain, rest sourced from reference TRBV9 and TRBJ2-6, is DSGVTQTPKHLITATGQRVTLRCSPRSGDLSVYWYQQSLDQGLQFLIQYYNGEERAKGNILERFSAQQFPDLHSELNLSSLELGDSALYFCASSPVEESGGANVLTFGAGSRLTVL.

The J gene is TRBJ2-1, the V gene TRBV2, with a weak D call TRBD2 (5 bases). This CDR3 is built from 14 residues. Germline lookup yields CDR1 SNHLY and CDR2 FYNNEI. V was pared by 6 bases and J by 7 bases, with 16 bases between. CDR3 bases: TGTGCCAGCAGGGCGACCGGGATGCGAAATGAGCAGTTCTTC. This translates into CASRATGMRNEQFF.

This clone has only a few counts. This sequence joins TRBV29-1 and TRBJ2-3, with D perhaps matching TRBD1 (5 bases). V was pared by 6 bases and J by 3 bases, with 13 bases between. The CDR3 has 13 amino acids. Per germline, CDR1 SQVTM and CDR2 ANQGSEA. For the CDR3, the DNA is TGCAGCGTCAGACAGAAATTGACAGATACGCAGTATTTT. Amino acids: CSVRQKLTDTQYF.

The chain links TRBV29-1 to TRBJ2-7, with a possible D match to TRBD2 (7 bases). The ends were cut back, 6 bases at V and 0 bases at J, with 27 bases in the middle. Germline CDR1 SQVTM, CDR2 ANQGSEA. This CDR3 contains 18 residues. The CDR3 bases are TGCAGCGTAGGGGGGGTCCGGGACTTTCAGCCGAGCTCCTACGAGCAGTACTTC. Translation gives CSVGGVRDFQPSSYEQYF.

This clone was counted a few times. This chain connects TRBV10-3 to TRBJ2-2; D not resolved. The V gene lost 4 bases and the J gene lost 4 bases, with 16 bases spanning the gap. The CDR3 is 16 amino acids. Germline V lookup: CDR1 ENHRY, CDR2 SYGVKD. CDR3 sequence (DNA): TGTGCCATCAGTGTTATCCGGCACACGGGCACCGGGGAGCTGTTTTTT. It translates to CAISVIRHTGTGELFF.

This clone was picked up a small number of times. The chain couples TRBV4-3 to TRBJ2-1; D is undetermined. The CDR3 length is 14 residues. The germline gives CDR1 LGHNA, CDR2 YSLEER. V gave up 3 bases and J gave up 2 bases, with 8 bases separating them. The CDR3 is CASSQTRTYNEQFF. In DNA form, the CDR3 reads TGCGCCAGCAGCCAGACCAGGACCTACAATGAGCAGTTCTTC.

This chain joins TRBV6-1 and TRBJ2-1; D is possibly TRBD2 (6 bases). In germline, CDR1 is MNHNS, CDR2 SASEGT. This CDR3 has 15 amino acids. V was pared by 2 bases and J by 4 bases, with 12 bases between. The CDR3 region has the DNA TGTGCCAGCAGTGAAATGGGGGAGGCGTACAATGAGCAGTTCTTC. It encodes CASSEMGEAYNEQFF.

This sequence joins TRBV7-2 and TRBJ2-5; 7 nucleotides match TRBD2. The CDR3 loop spans 15 amino acids. Per the germline V gene, CDR1 is SGHTA and CDR2 is FQGNSA. V gave up 5 bases and J gave up 5 bases; unmatched junction bases: 11. CDR3 residues: CASSPPAVGGETQYF. In nucleotides, the CDR3 is TGTGCCAGCAGCCCCCCGGCGGTGGGGGGGGAGACCCAGTACTTC.

The J gene is TRBJ1-5, the V gene TRBV6-1; D call uncertain. This CDR3 has 13 residues. The germline CDR1 and CDR2 sequences are MNHNS and SASEGT. The V and J ends lost 4 bases and 9 bases respectively, with 13 bases between them. The DNA of the CDR3 is TGTGCCAGCAGTGTGGCGACGGGTCGGCCCCAGCATTTT. This gives the protein CASSVATGRPQHF.

A few counts support this clone. The rearrangement uses TRBV5-1 and TRBJ2-7; TRBD1 aligns across 9 bases. V lost 4 bases, J lost 2 bases, and 16 bases stayed unmatched. CDR3 length equals 18 residues. Per germline, CDR1 SGHRS and CDR2 YFSETQ. CDR3 coding DNA: TGCGCCAGCAGCCTCACAACCCCCGGGACAGGGATTCCCTACGAGCAGTACTTC. This codes for CASSLTTPGTGIPYEQYF.

The chain is built from TRBV13 and TRBJ2-3, with D hard to call. Germline CDR1 and CDR2: PRHDT and FYEKMQ (reference sequence). V gave up 5 bases and J gave up 2 bases, with 8 bases separating them. CDR3 length equals 13 residues. The CDR3 sequence: CASSAYNTDTQYF. The CDR3 region has the DNA TGTGCCAGCAGCGCTTATAACACAGATACGCAGTATTTT.

The sample holds a few counts of this clone. Other DNA sequences in this specimen translate into the identical CDR3. The gene calls are TRBV7-3 and TRBJ2-5; D is ambiguous. The V end lost 4 bases, the J end lost 4 bases, and 4 bases lay between the germline ends. Germline V lookup: CDR1 SGHTA, CDR2 FQGTGA. This CDR3 has 11 residues. CDR3 DNA sequence: TGTGCCAGCAGCTCCGGAGAGACCCAGTACTTC. Translation gives CASSSGETQYF.

This clone was counted only a few times. The rearrangement links TRBV9 to TRBJ2-5; D remains ambiguous. Germline CDR1 and CDR2: SGDLS and YYNGEE. Trimming stripped 0 bases from V and 2 bases from J, with 8 bases between. The CDR3 totals 14 residues. This CDR3 is CASSVGGQQETQYF. The DNA of the CDR3 is TGTGCCAGCAGCGTAGGTGGTCAGCAAGAGACCCAGTACTTC.

V gene TRBV6-5 combines with J gene TRBJ1-5; D unclear. The length of the CDR3 is 15 residues. CDR1 and CDR2 (germline): MNHEY, SVGAGI. The V and J ends lost 6 bases and 6 bases respectively, with 18 bases between them. CDR3 DNA: TGTGCCAGCAGCCGTAATTTGCAGGCGGGTCAGCCCCAGCATTTT. Translated, it gives CASSRNLQAGQPQHF.

The chain is built from TRBV5-1 and TRBJ1-4; 10 bases fit TRBD1. V was clipped by 4 bases and J by 6 bases; unmatched bases: 6. The germline V gene encodes CDR1 SGHRS and CDR2 YFSETQ. The CDR3 runs 15 residues. CDR3 in DNA: TGCGCCAGCAGCCTGCTCGGACAGGGGGATGAAAAACTGTTTTTT. Protein sequence: CASSLLGQGDEKLFF.

A few counts support this clone. V is TRBV19 and J is TRBJ2-7; D is undetermined. V dropped 4 bases and J dropped 4 bases, with 5 bases sitting between them. There are 11 residues in the CDR3. Germline CDR1 is LNHDA and CDR2 is SQIVND (reference sequence). The CDR3, as DNA: TGTGCCAGTAGTAACGATTACGAGCAGTACTTC. This translates into CASSNDYEQYF. Full variable domain (remainder filled in from reference TRBV19 and TRBJ2-7): DGGITQSPKYLFRKEGQNVTLSCEQNLNHDAMYWYRQDPGQGLRLIYYSQIVNDFQKGDIAEGYSVSREKKESFPLTVTSAQKNPTAFYLCASSNDYEQYFGPGTRLTVT.